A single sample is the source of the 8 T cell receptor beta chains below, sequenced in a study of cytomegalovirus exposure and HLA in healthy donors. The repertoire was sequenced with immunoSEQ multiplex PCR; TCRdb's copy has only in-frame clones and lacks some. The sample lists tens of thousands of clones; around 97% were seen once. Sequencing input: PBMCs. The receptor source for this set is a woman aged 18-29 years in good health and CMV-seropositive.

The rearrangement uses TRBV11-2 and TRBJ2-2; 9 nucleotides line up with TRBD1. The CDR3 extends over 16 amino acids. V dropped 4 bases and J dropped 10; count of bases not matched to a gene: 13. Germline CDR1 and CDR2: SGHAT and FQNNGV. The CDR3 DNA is TGTGCCAGCAGCTCGCAACAGGGGGCTGGAGGGGTGGAGCTGTTTTTT. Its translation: CASSSQQGAGGVELFF.

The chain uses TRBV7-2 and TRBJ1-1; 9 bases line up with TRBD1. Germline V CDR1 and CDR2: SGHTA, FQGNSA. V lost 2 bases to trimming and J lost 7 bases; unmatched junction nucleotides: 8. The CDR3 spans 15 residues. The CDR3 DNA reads TGTGCCAGCAGCTTACGGGACAGGGTTTTTAGTGAAGCTTTCTTT. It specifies CASSLRDRVFSEAFF.

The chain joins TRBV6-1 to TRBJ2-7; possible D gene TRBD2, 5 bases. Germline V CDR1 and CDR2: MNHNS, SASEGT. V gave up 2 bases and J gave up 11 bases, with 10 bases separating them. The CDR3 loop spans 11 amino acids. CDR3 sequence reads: CASSETPGEYF. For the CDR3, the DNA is TGTGCCAGCAGTGAAACACCCGGGGAGTACTTC.

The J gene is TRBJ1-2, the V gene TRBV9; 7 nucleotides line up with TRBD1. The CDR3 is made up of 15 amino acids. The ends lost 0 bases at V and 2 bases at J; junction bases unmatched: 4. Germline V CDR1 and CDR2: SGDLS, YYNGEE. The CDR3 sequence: CASSVATGPNYGYTF. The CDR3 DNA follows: TGTGCCAGCAGCGTAGCGACAGGGCCCAACTATGGCTACACCTTC.

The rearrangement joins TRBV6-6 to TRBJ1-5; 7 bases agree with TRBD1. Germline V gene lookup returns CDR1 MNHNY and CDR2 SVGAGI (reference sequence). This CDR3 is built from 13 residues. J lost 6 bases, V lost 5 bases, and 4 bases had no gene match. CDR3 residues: CASSATGLQPQHF. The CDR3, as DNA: TGTGCCAGCAGTGCGACAGGGCTTCAGCCCCAGCATTTT.

This CDR3 is CASSPGGGGYTF. The CDR3 DNA reads TGTGCCAGCAGTCCAGGGGGCGGCGGCTACACCTTC. The chain joins TRBV27 to TRBJ1-2; 8 bases map to TRBD1. Germline CDR1 MNHEY, CDR2 SMNVEV (reference sequence). The CDR3 length is 12 residues. V shed 5 bases and J 8 bases; nucleotides not matched to a gene: 4.

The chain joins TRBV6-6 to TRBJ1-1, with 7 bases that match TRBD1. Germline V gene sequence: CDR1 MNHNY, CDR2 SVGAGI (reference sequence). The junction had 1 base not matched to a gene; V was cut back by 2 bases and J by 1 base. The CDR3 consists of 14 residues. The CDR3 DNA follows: TGTGCCAGCAGTTACAGGGGGCAGAACACTGAAGCTTTCTTT. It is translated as CASSYRGQNTEAFF.

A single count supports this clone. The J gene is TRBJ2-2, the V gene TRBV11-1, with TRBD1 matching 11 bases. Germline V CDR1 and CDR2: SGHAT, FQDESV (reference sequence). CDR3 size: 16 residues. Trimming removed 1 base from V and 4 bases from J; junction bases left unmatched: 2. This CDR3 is CASSLGTGGRTGELFF. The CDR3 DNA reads TGTGCCAGCAGCTTAGGGACAGGGGGCCGCACCGGGGAGCTGTTTTTT.